This TCR beta chain was sequenced for a study of prognosis after radiotherapy for stage I lung cancer. V lost 5 bases, J lost 5 bases, and 9 bases lay in between. Germline V CDR1 and CDR2: KGHSH, LQKENI. The CDR3 is 12 residues long. The authors drew approximately 6.6 milliliters of peripheral blood at each of two time points. CDR3 of TCR beta was amplified from genomic DNA via a two-round multiplex PCR. Gene-specific primers for each TRBV and TRBJ gene drove first-round PCR. MiXCR was run by TCRdb on the multiplex PCR reads, yielding one entry per CDR3 protein. The data show about 35,000 distinct CDR3 sequences, with approximately 29% seen just once and roughly 29% held by the top ten. This clonotype was found many times.

The starting material was PBMCs, obtained before or after stereotactic body radiation therapy (not recorded which). This receptor was identified in a donor aged 50 or older with non-small cell lung cancer. V and J are TRBV18 and TRBJ2-5, with D possibly matching TRBD2 (6 bases). CDR3 amino acids: CASSTGVETQYF. The CDR3 region has the DNA TGTGCCAGCTCAACGGGGGTCGAGACCCAGTACTTC. Looking up the rest from reference TRBV18 and TRBJ2-5 gives the full variable domain: NAGVMQNPRHLVRRRGQEARLRCSPMKGHSHVYWYRQLPEEGLKFMVYLQKENIIDESGMPKERFSAEFPKEGPSILRIQQVVRGDSAAYFCASSTGVETQYFGPGTRLLVL.